The next 20 T cell receptor beta chains were all read from a single sample in a study of identical twins. TCRdb fed the 5' RACE reads into MiXCR, producing one record per CDR3 protein. The sample records more than 1.5 million distinct CDR3 sequences, more than 30% being singletons. The sample consisted of cord blood. The source of these receptors is a newborn girl in good health.

The chain is built from TRBV7-9 and TRBJ2-1, with D possibly TRBD1 on 6 matching bases. This CDR3 has 15 amino acids. V was trimmed by 4 bases and J by 5 bases, leaving 15 bases between them. Germline values: CDR1 SEHNR, CDR2 FQNEAQ (reference sequence). The CDR3 reads CASSSRWTVNNEQFF. The CDR3 region has the DNA TGTGCCAGCAGCTCCCGCTGGACAGTGAACAATGAGCAGTTCTTC.

This chain connects TRBV5-1 to TRBJ1-1; D gene unclear. The germline V and J ends were trimmed by 2 bases and 2 bases, with 10 bases remaining between them. The V gene's germline CDR1 is SGHRS and CDR2 YFSETQ. This CDR3 spans 14 amino acids. In DNA, the CDR3 is TGCGCCAGCAGCTTCGAACGGATTAACACTGAAGCTTTCTTT. Translation gives CASSFERINTEAFF.

There are many counts of this clonotype. V is TRBV28 and J is TRBJ2-3; D ambiguous. The CDR3 runs 14 residues. Between the trimmed V and J ends, which lost 7 bases and 2 bases, there was a span of 13 bases. Germline CDR1 MDHEN, CDR2 SYDVKM. The CDR3 reads CASTLLTLTDTQYF. The CDR3 bases are TGTGCCAGCACTCTACTGACCCTCACAGATACGCAGTATTTT.

This clonotype was seen a handful of times. V usage is TRBV11-2 and J usage is TRBJ1-1, with 7 bases identical to TRBD1. Germline-derived CDR1 and CDR2 are SGHAT and FQNNGV. The V segment lost 5 bases and the J segment 4 bases; nucleotides outside the gene matches: 7. The CDR3 covers 14 residues. CDR3 sequence: CASSLEGALTEAFF. The CDR3 region has the DNA TGTGCCAGCAGCCTCGAGGGGGCTCTCACTGAAGCTTTCTTT. Complete variable domain (other parts from reference TRBV11-2 and TRBJ1-1): EAGVAQSPRYKIIEKRQSVAFWCNPISGHATLYWYQQILGQGPKLLIQFQNNGVVDDSQLPKDRFSAERLKGVDSTLKIQPAKLEDSAVYLCASSLEGALTEAFFGQGTRLTVV.

Comments on this clonotype: The germline gene is not matched at one end of the junction; a read error may be the cause. The rearrangement links TRBV28 to TRBJ2-5, with 7 positions matching TRBD2. The last part of the DNA fits TRBJ2-7 better; the J call may be wrong. This CDR3 contains 13 residues. The germline CDR1 and CDR2 sequences are MDHEN and SYDVKM. The CDR3 sequence: CTSSLGGSYEQYF. The CDR3 coding sequence is TGTACCAGCAGTTTAGGCGGGAGTTACGAGCAGTACTTC.

The chain joins TRBV20-1 to TRBJ1-2; 10 nucleotides match TRBD1. The J segment lost 8 bases and the V segment lost 1 base, leaving 4 bases of the junction unmatched. Germline assignment: CDR1 DFQATT and CDR2 SNEGSKA (reference sequence). The CDR3 runs 13 residues. CDR3 sequence reads: CSARGQGALGYTF. CDR3 sequence (DNA): TGCAGTGCTAGAGGACAGGGGGCGTTGGGCTACACCTTC.

This chain uses TRBV6-5 with TRBJ2-5, with D possibly being TRBD2 (7 bases). CDR3 size: 16 residues. With 2 bases removed from V and 11 bases from J, the gap between germline ends came to 24 bases. Germline values: CDR1 MNHEY, CDR2 SVGAGI. DNA for the CDR3: TGTGCCAGCAGTTACCCAGGGAGGGGCGGGGACAATGAGCAGTACTTC. It yields the protein CASSYPGRGGDNEQYF.

Only a few counts were recorded for this clonotype. This sequence joins TRBV27 and TRBJ2-1, with 11 bases that match TRBD2. The CDR3 length is 19 residues. V trimming: 5 bases; J trimming: 9 bases; junction bases outside the gene matches: 21. CDR1 is MNHEY and CDR2 is SMNVEV in the germline V gene (reference sequence). CDR3 coding DNA: TGTGCCAGCAGTATCACTAGCGGGAGCGAAGGTTCCCTACTGTTTGAGCAGTTCTTC. It specifies CASSITSGSEGSLLFEQFF.

This chain uses TRBV20-1 with TRBJ2-5; tentative D call: TRBD1 (6 bases). Trimming shortened V by 6 bases and J by 5 bases, and 16 bases separated the two germline ends. This CDR3 spans 13 amino acids. The V gene's germline CDR1 is DFQATT and CDR2 SNEGSKA (reference sequence). CDR3 in DNA: TGCAGTGCCCAGGGAGAAGGGGGTGAGACCCAGTACTTC. The encoded protein is CSAQGEGGETQYF.

The rearrangement uses TRBV20-1 and TRBJ2-7; D is possibly TRBD1 (5 bases). Germline values: CDR1 DFQATT, CDR2 SNEGSKA (reference sequence). The V end lost 5 bases, the J end lost 2 bases, and 10 bases lay between the germline ends. CDR3 length: 12 amino acids. The chain's CDR3 is CSASTEAYEQYF. CDR3 coding DNA: TGCAGTGCTTCGACAGAAGCCTACGAGCAGTACTTC.

The chain joins TRBV5-1 to TRBJ2-5, with D uncertain. The J call may be mistaken, given a closer DNA end match to TRBJ2-7. Per germline, CDR1 SGHRS and CDR2 YFSETQ. This CDR3 is built from 14 residues. The CDR3 nucleotides read TGCGCCAGCAGCTCGATAGGCTTCCTGGACGAGCAGTACTTC. Amino acids: CASSSIGFLDEQYF.

CDR3 protein: CASSSSFIAWETQFF. As DNA, the CDR3 is TGTGCCAGCAGCTCGAGTTTCATTGCGTGGGAGACCCAGTTCTTC. The chain is built from TRBV7-9 and TRBJ2-1; D is perhaps TRBD2 (5 bases). The CDR3 extends over 15 amino acids. Trimming left V 4 bases short and J 13 bases short, with 23 bases between. Germline lookup yields CDR1 SEHNR and CDR2 FQNEAQ (reference sequence).

The chain joins TRBV6-5 to TRBJ2-3, with unresolved D. Germline V gene data show CDR1 as MNHEY and CDR2 as SVGAGI. Trimming shortened V by 0 bases and J by 1 base, and 17 bases separated the two germline ends. The length of the CDR3 is 18 residues. CDR3 residues: CASSYSPGSPIGTDTQYF. The CDR3 DNA reads as TGTGCCAGCAGTTACTCCCCGGGTAGCCCCATCGGCACAGATACGCAGTATTTT.

CDR3 in amino acids: CASGHQPQHF. The CDR3 DNA is TGTGCCAGCGGCCATCAGCCCCAGCATTTT. This chain links TRBV27 with TRBJ1-5; D is ambiguous. With 8 bases removed from V and 5 bases from J, the gap between germline ends came to 4 bases. CDR3 length: 10 amino acids. Germline V gene sequence: CDR1 MNHEY, CDR2 SMNVEV (reference sequence).

The V and J genes are TRBV4-1 and TRBJ1-5; D unresolved. CDR1 and CDR2 from the germline V gene are MGHRA and YSYEKL. CDR3 length equals 15 residues. Trimming took 0 bases from V and 6 from J, leaving 12 bases between them. The DNA of the CDR3 is TGCGCCAGCAGCCAAGATGGGCAGGCGCGTCAGCCCCAGCATTTT. Translating it yields CASSQDGQARQPQHF.

V gene TRBV10-3 combines with J gene TRBJ2-1, with D hard to call. Germline values: CDR1 ENHRY, CDR2 SYGVKD. Trimming cost V 3 bases and J 4 bases, with 10 bases left between them. The CDR3 contains 14 residues. CDR3: CAISEMDPYNEQFF. The CDR3 DNA follows: TGTGCCATCAGTGAAATGGACCCTTACAATGAGCAGTTCTTC.

This clonotype was counted only a few times. The V call is TRBV5-1, the J call TRBJ1-1; 7 bases match TRBD1. The junction had 5 bases not matched to a gene; V was cut back by 0 bases and J by 0 bases. The length of the CDR3 is 16 residues. The germline CDR1 and CDR2 sequences are SGHRS and YFSETQ. CDR3 amino acids: CASSLAGGGMNTEAFF. DNA of the CDR3: TGCGCCAGCAGCTTGGCAGGAGGGGGCATGAACACTGAAGCTTTCTTT.

J is TRBJ1-5 and V is TRBV5-1, with 9 positions matching TRBD1. Germline V gene data show CDR1 as SGHRS and CDR2 as YFSETQ. The CDR3 has 16 residues. The trim removed 0 bases at V and 6 bases at J, leaving 7 bases unmatched. In nucleotides, the CDR3 is TGCGCCAGCAGCTTGGCCCCAACAGGGGGCCGTCAGCCCCAGCATTTT. Protein sequence: CASSLAPTGGRQPQHF. The whole variable domain, remainder taken from reference TRBV5-1 and TRBJ1-5, is KAGVTQTPRYLIKTRGQQVTLSCSPISGHRSVSWYQQTPGQGLQFLFEYFSETQRNKGNFPGRFSGRQFSNSRSEMNVSTLELGDSALYLCASSLAPTGGRQPQHFGDGTRLSIL.

V and J are TRBV20-1 and TRBJ2-1; 13 bases agree with TRBD2. Germline V gene lookup returns CDR1 DFQATT and CDR2 SNEGSKA (reference sequence). This CDR3 is 17 amino acids long. Unmatched junction bases numbered 5, after V lost 3 bases and J lost 0 bases. The CDR3 reads CSASGLAGASSYNEQFF. CDR3 DNA: TGCAGTGCTAGTGGACTAGCGGGGGCCAGCTCCTACAATGAGCAGTTCTTC.

The CDR3 bases are TGTGCCAGCAGCCAAGCGATCTGGGGGTCCGGGCAGTACTTC. This gives the protein CASSQAIWGSGQYF. The gene calls are TRBV3-1 and TRBJ2-5; D might be TRBD1 or TRBD2, each matching 5 bases. The V gene lost 1 base and the J gene lost 11 bases, with 17 bases spanning the gap. The germline CDR1 and CDR2 sequences are LGHDT and YNNKEL (reference sequence). There are 14 residues in the CDR3.